A single sample gave rise to the 2 T cell receptor beta chains below, sequenced in a study of cytomegalovirus exposure and HLA in healthy donors (dated by TCRdb to the late 2010s). Library preparation used the immunoSEQ multiplex PCR assay. For the multiplex PCR, a mixture combining 60 forward primers for TCR Vbeta segments and 13 reverse primers for TCR Jbeta segments was used. What TCRdb holds here is the immuneACCESS table cut down to in-frame rearrangements. Part of the clones is not present; checked against another copy, under half of the missing clones reflect an unresolved V gene, and the others are unexplained. The sample profile shows 150,000 to 200,000 clones; approximately 84% of them were found once. The ten biggest clones cover 0.2% to 0.3% of the sample. Input material: PBMCs. These receptors all come from a girl under three years old in good health and CMV-seronegative.

J is TRBJ2-7 and V is TRBV19; TRBD2 might be the D (6 bases). This CDR3 is built from 14 residues. With 5 bases removed from V and 4 bases from J, the gap between germline ends came to 15 bases. Germline V CDR1 and CDR2: LNHDA, SQIVND (reference sequence). The CDR3 DNA reads as TGTGCCAGTAGTCCAACGGGACTCCCTTACGAGCAGTACTTC. This sequence encodes CASSPTGLPYEQYF.

DNA of the CDR3: TGTGCCAGCAGCTTGTTGGGAGGTTCCGAGACCCAGTACTTC. Protein sequence: CASSLLGGSETQYF. The chain has TRBV5-4 and TRBJ2-5; D may be TRBD2 (6 bases). The CDR3 spans 14 residues. Trimming took 1 base from V and 5 from J, leaving 12 bases between them. Germline CDR1 reads SGHNT; CDR2 reads YYREEE (reference sequence).